This T cell receptor (beta chain) was sequenced during a study of blood T cells in healthy people across ages. Findings and caveats of the study: Higher diversity and more naive CD4+ cells were features of long-lived donors, compared to aged donors.

V trimming: 6 bases; J trimming: 2 bases; junction bases outside the gene matches: 10. The germline gives CDR1 DFQATT, CDR2 SNEGSKA (reference sequence). The CDR3 has 15 amino acids. For this clonotype: What it binds is unknown.

It was with a sample-barcoded 5' primer and a J-beta primer mix that a second PCR of roughly 7 to 12 cycles was run. TCRdb passed the 5' RACE reads through MiXCR, listing each CDR3 protein once. The table shows over 1,500,000 distinct CDR3 sequences, with roughly 50% occurring only once. The specimen sequenced was blood. V is TRBV20-1 and J is TRBJ2-3; TRBD2 agrees at 8 bases. This receptor was taken from a woman between 35 and 50 years old in good health. DNA of the CDR3: TGCAGTGCCCCAGTCGGGGGGGGCATCACAGATACGCAGTATTTT. It yields the protein CSAPVGGGITDTQYF.